In this sample, the clone carrying this TCR beta chain turned up a few times. The sample belongs to a study of T cells after yellow fever vaccination. V dropped 4 bases and J dropped 8; count of bases not matched to a gene: 6. CDR1 is SQVTM and CDR2 is ANQGSEA in the germline V gene. The CDR3 extends over 14 amino acids. Making TCR cDNA involved 5'RACE template switching, which added UMIs and a universal primer site. Each CDR3 protein gets one entry after TCRdb re-called the 5' RACE reads with MiXCR. The table has approximately 510,000 distinct CDR3 sequences, about a fifth seen once. The specimen was PBMCs, collected 21 days after the first yellow fever vaccination. This sequence joins TRBV29-1 and TRBJ2-1; 12 bases line up with TRBD1. The sequence was collected from a man younger than 30 who received the YFV17D yellow fever vaccine. CDR3 nucleotides: TGCAGCGTTGGAACGGGACAGGGGGCTTATGAGCAGTTCTTC. Translation: CSVGTGQGAYEQFF.